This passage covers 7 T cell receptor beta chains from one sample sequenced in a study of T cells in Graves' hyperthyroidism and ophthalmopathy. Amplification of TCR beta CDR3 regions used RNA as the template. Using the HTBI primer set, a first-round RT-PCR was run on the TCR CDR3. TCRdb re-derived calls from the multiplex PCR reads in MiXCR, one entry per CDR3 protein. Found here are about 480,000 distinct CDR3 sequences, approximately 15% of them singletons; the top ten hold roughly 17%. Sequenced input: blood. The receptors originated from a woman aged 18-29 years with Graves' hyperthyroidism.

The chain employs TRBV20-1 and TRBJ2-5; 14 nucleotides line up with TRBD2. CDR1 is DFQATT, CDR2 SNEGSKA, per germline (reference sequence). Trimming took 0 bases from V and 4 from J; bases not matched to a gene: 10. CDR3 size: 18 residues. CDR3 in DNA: TGCAGTGCTAGAGATTTGACTAGCGGGAGGGCCCGGGGAGAGACCCAGTACTTC. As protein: CSARDLTSGRARGETQYF.

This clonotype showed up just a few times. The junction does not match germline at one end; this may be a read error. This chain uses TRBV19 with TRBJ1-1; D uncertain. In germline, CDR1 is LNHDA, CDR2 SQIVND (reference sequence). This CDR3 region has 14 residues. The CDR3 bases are TGTGCCAGTAGTCCCCCAGTGACGGCTCCTGAAGCTCTCTTT. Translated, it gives CASSPPVTAPEALF. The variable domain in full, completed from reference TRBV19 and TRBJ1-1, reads DGGITQSPKYLFRKEGQNVTLSCEQNLNHDAMYWYRQDPGQGLRLIYYSQIVNDFQKGDIAEGYSVSREKKESFPLTVTSAQKNPTAFYLCASSPPVTAPEALFGQGTRLTVV.

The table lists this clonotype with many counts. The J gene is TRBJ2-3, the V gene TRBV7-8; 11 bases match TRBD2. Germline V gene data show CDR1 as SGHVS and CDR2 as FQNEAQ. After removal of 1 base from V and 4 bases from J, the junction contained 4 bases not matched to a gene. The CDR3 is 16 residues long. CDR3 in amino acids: CASSLGIAGGSDTQYF. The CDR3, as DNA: TGTGCCAGCAGCTTAGGGATAGCGGGAGGGTCAGATACGCAGTATTTT.

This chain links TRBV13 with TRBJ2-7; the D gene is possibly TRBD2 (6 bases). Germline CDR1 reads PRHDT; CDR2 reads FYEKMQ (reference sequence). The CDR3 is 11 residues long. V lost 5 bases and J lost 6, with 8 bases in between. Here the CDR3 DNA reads TGTGCCAGCAGCCACGGGGGCGAGCAGTACGTC. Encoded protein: CASSHGGEQYV.

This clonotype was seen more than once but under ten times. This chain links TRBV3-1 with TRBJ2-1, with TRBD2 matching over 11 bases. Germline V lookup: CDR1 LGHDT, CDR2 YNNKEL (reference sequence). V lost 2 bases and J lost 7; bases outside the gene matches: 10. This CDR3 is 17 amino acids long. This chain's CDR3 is CASSQYPYGTSGNEQFF. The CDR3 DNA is TGTGCCAGCAGCCAATATCCGTATGGGACTAGCGGTAATGAGCAGTTCTTC.

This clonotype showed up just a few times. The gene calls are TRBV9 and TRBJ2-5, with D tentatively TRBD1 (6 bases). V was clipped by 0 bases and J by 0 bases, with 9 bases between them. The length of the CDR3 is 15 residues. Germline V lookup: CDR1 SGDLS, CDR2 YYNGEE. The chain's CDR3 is CASSVGGHHQETQYF. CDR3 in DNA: TGTGCCAGCAGCGTAGGGGGACACCACCAAGAGACCCAGTACTTC.

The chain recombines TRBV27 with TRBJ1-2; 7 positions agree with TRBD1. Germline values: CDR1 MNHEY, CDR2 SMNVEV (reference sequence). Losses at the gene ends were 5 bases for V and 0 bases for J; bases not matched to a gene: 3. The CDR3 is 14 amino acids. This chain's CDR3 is CASSIDRANYGYTF. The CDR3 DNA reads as TGTGCCAGCAGTATTGACAGGGCTAACTATGGCTACACCTTC.